This T cell receptor (beta chain) was identified in a study of blood T cell repertoires in COVID-19. The ends were cut back, 1 base at V and 5 bases at J, with 9 bases in the middle. Germline loops: CDR1 LNHDA, CDR2 SQIVND (reference sequence). CDR3 length: 13 residues. The data were produced by immunoSEQ multiplex PCR, yet TCRdb's version contains in-frame clones alone and is incomplete. Counted here are 40,000 to 50,000 clones, around 90% occurring once; the ten biggest clones make up about 0.36%. This TCR came from a human donor in a cohort sampled during active COVID-19. Sample: peripheral blood. The rearrangement joins TRBV19 to TRBJ2-7, with a weak D call TRBD1 (5 bases). The CDR3 DNA follows: TGTGCCAGTAGTATAGGGACCAGGGACGAGCAGTACTTC. It translates to CASSIGTRDEQYF.